The clone carrying this TCR beta chain was found many times. V shed 5 bases and J 4 bases; nucleotides not matched to a gene: 7. This CDR3 spans 15 amino acids. One entry per CDR3 protein results from TCRdb running MiXCR on the 5' RACE reads. The data contain over 350,000 distinct CDR3 sequences, about 17% of them seen just once; the ten biggest clones take up 20% to 25%. This record belongs to a study of T-cell memory formation after mild COVID-19. This chain joins TRBV12-3 or TRBV12-4 and TRBJ2-3, with 9 bases matching TRBD2. The receptor's source is a man in his late teens or twenties who had mild COVID-19 (a few samples of this study predate the infection). Cell type and time point are not known. What was sequenced was PBMCs or a T cell subset sorted from them (not recorded which). The CDR3 is CASSQGGRAPDTQYF. The CDR3 coding sequence is TGTGCCAGCAGTCAAGGCGGGAGGGCGCCAGATACGCAGTATTTT.